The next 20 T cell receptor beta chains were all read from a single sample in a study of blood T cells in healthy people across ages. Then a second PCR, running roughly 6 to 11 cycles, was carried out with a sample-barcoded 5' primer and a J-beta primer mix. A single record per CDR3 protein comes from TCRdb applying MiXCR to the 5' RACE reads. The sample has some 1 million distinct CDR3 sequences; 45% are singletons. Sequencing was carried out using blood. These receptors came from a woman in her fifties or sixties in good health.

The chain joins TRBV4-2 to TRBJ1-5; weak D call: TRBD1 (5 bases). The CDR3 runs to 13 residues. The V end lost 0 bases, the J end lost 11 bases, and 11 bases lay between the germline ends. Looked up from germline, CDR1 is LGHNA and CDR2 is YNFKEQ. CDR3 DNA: TGTGCCAGCAGCCAAGATGGGGGAGGGGCCCAGCATTTT. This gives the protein CASSQDGGGAQHF.

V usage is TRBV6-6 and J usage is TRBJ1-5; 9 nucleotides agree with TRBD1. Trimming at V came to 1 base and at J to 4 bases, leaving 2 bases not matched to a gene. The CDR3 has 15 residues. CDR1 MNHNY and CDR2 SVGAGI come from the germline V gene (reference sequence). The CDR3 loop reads CASSYLGQGNQPQHF. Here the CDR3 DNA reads TGTGCCAGCAGTTACTTGGGACAGGGAAATCAGCCCCAGCATTTT.

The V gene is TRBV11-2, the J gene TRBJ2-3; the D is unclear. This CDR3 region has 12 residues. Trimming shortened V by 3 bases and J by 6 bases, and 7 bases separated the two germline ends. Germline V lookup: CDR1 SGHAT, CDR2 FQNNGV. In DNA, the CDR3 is TGTGCCAGCAGCTTTCATCCGGATACGCAGTATTTT. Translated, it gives CASSFHPDTQYF.

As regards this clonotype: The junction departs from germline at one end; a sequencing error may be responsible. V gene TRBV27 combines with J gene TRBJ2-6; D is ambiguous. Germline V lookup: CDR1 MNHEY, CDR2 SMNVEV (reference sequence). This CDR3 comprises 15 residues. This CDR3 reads CAGSPLGSGANVLTF. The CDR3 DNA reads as TGTGCCGGCAGTCCCCTGGGGTCTGGGGCCAACGTCCTGACTTTC.

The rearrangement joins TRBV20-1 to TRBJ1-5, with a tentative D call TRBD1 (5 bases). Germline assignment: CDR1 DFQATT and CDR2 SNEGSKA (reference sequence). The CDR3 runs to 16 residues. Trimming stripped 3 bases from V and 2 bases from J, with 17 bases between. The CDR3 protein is CSASGWGRVGNQPQHF. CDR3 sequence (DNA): TGCAGTGCTAGCGGGTGGGGCAGGGTCGGCAATCAGCCCCAGCATTTT.

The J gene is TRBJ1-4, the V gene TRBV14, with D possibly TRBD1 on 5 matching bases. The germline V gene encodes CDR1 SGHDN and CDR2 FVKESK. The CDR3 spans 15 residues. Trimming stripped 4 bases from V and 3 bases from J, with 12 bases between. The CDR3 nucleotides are TGTGCCAGCAGCCCCGGGACTAGGGCTAATGAAAAACTGTTTTTT. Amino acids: CASSPGTRANEKLFF.

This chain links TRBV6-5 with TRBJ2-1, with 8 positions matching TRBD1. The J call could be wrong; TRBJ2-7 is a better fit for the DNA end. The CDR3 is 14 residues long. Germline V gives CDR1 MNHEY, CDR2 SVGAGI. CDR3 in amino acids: CASSDQGAGYEQYF. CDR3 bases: TGTGCCAGCAGTGACCAGGGGGCGGGGTACGAGCAGTACTTC.

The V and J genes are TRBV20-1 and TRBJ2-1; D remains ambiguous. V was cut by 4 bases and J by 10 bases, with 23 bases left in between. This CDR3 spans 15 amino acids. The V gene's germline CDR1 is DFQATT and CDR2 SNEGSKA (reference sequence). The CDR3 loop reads CSANLPSISSYEQFF. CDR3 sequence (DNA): TGCAGTGCTAACCTACCGAGCATAAGCTCCTACGAGCAGTTCTTC.

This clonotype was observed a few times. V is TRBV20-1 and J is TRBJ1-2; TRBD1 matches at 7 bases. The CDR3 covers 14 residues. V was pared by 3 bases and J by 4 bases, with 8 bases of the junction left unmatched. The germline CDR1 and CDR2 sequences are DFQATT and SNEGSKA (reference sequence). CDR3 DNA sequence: TGCAGTGCTAGTTCAGGGGGTCGCTCCTATGGCTACACCTTC. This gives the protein CSASSGGRSYGYTF.

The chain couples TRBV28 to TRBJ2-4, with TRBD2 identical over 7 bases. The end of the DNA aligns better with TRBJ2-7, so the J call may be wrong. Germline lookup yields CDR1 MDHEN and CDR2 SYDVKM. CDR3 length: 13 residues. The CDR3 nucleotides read TGTGCCAGCAGTTTCCTCGGCGGGGGCGAGCAGTACTTC. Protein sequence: CASSFLGGGEQYF.

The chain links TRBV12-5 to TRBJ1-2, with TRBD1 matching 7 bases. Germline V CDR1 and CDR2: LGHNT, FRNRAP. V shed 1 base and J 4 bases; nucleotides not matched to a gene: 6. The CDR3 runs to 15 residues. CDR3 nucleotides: TGTGCTAGTGGTTTGGCCCCGGACAGGAGCTATGGCTACACCTTC. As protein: CASGLAPDRSYGYTF.

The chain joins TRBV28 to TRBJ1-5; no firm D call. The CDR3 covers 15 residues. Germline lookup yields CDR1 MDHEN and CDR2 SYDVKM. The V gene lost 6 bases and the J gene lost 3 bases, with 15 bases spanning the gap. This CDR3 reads CASSRRLGNNQPQHF. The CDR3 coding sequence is TGTGCCAGCAGCCGCCGCCTGGGGAACAATCAGCCCCAGCATTTT.

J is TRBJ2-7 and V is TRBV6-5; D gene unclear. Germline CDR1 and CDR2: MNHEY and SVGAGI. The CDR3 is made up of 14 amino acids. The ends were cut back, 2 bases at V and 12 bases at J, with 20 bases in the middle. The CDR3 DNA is TGTGCCAGCAGTTACGAGGCTAGTGGGAAACGTCTGTACTTC. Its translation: CASSYEASGKRLYF.

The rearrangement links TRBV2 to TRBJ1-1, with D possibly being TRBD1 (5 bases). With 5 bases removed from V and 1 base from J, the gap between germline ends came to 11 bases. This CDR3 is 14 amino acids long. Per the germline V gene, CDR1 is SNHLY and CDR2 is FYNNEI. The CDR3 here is CASSRQLPNTEAFF. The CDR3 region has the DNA TGTGCCAGCAGTAGACAGCTACCGAACACTGAAGCTTTCTTT.

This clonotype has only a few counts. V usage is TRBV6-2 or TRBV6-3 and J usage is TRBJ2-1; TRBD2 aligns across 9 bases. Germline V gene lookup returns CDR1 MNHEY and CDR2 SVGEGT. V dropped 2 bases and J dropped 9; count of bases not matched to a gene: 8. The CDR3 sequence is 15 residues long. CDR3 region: CASSYGAGGYGEQFF. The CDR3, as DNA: TGTGCCAGCAGTTACGGGGCGGGAGGGTACGGTGAGCAGTTCTTC.

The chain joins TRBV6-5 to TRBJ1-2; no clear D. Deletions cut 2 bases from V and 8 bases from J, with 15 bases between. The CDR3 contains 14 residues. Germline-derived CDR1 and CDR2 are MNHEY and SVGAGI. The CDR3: CASSYDLVNGGYTF. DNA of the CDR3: TGTGCCAGCAGTTACGACTTAGTAAATGGAGGCTACACCTTC.

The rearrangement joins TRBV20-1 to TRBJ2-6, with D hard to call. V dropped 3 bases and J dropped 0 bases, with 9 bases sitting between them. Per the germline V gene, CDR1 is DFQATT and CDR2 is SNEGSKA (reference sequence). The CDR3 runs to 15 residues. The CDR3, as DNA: TGCAGTGCTAGGTACCCGCTCTCTGGGGCCAACGTCCTGACTTTC. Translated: CSARYPLSGANVLTF.

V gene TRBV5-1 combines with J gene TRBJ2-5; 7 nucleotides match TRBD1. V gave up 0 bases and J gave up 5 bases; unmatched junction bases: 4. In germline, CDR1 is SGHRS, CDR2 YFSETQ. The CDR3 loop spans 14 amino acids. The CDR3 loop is CASSLVEGAETQYF. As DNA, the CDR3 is TGCGCCAGCAGCTTGGTTGAGGGGGCTGAGACCCAGTACTTC.

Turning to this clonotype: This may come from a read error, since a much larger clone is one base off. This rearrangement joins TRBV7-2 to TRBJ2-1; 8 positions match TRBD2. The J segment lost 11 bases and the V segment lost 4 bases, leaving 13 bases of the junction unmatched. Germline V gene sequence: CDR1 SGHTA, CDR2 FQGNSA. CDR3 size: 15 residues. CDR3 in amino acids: CASSSAPGLVRKQFF. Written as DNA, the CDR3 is TGTGCCAGCAGCTCCGCCCCGGGACTAGTGCGTAAGCAGTTCTTC.

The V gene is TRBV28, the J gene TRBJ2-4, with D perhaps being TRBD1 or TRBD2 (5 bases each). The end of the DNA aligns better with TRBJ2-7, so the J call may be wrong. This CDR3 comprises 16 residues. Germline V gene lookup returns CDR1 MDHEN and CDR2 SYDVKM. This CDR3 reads CASQSRDRGGIYEQYF. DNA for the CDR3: TGTGCCAGCCAATCCCGGGACCGAGGCGGAATCTACGAGCAGTACTTC.